The 8 T cell receptor beta chains in this list originate from one sample, sequenced in a study of regulatory T cells in long-lasting Graves disease. This sample's time point: newly diagnosed GD, antithyroid drugs for less than 3 months. Construction of the TCR library relied on RNA isolated from PBMCs. Arm-PCR of CDR3 regions and iRepertoire HTBI primers were the basis on which TCR beta libraries were built. TCRdb reprocessed the multiplex PCR reads with MiXCR, giving one entry per CDR3 protein. Of 350,000 to 500,000 distinct CDR3 sequences listed, about 17% are singletons. The data also belong to a second study, concerning T cells in Graves' hyperthyroidism and ophthalmopathy.

Sequences were derived from peripheral blood mononuclear cells (PBMCs), sampled at new diagnosis, from a patient treated with antithyroid drugs. These receptors came from a woman under 40 with Graves disease.

This clonotype was found many times. The CDR3 nucleotides read TGTGCCAGCAGTTTTGAGGGAGGGCCATGGAATGAGCAGTTCTTC. Protein: CASSFEGGPWNEQFF. The V gene is TRBV28, the J gene TRBJ2-1; TRBD2 matches 7 bases. The CDR3 runs 15 residues. V shed 3 bases and J 7 bases; nucleotides not matched to a gene: 9. CDR1 is MDHEN and CDR2 is SYDVKM in the germline V gene.

The J gene is TRBJ2-1, the V gene TRBV2; TRBD2 aligns across 13 bases. V gave up 5 bases and J gave up 9 bases; unmatched junction bases: 7. From germline, CDR1 is SNHLY and CDR2 FYNNEI. The CDR3 is made up of 15 amino acids. CDR3 residues: CASSLVGLAGAEQFF. The CDR3 bases are TGTGCCAGCAGTTTGGTCGGACTAGCGGGAGCTGAGCAGTTCTTC. Full variable domain (missing parts from reference TRBV2 and TRBJ2-1): EPEVTQTPSHQVTQMGQEVILRCVPISNHLYFYWYRQILGQKVEFLVSFYNNEISEKSEIFDDQFSVERPDGSNFTLKIRSTKLEDSAMYFCASSLVGLAGAEQFFGPGTRLTVL.

The table lists this clonotype with many counts. V is TRBV6-2 or TRBV6-3 and J is TRBJ2-1; D gene unclear. Germline values: CDR1 MNHEY, CDR2 SVGEGT. The CDR3 runs 15 residues. The V gene lost 2 bases and the J gene lost 0 bases, with 8 bases spanning the gap. The CDR3 protein is CASSYGSYSYNEQFF. CDR3 nucleotide sequence: TGTGCCAGCAGTTACGGGTCCTACTCCTACAATGAGCAGTTCTTC.

The table lists this clonotype with a few counts. The chain couples TRBV20-1 to TRBJ1-1; TRBD1 aligns across 8 bases. Germline V gene sequence: CDR1 DFQATT, CDR2 SNEGSKA (reference sequence). The ends lost 0 bases at V and 6 bases at J; junction bases unmatched: 12. The CDR3 is 16 amino acids. The CDR3 region has the DNA TGCAGTGCTAGAGAAGTCCACAGGGGGGGAGACTCTGAAGCTTTCTTT. Its protein is CSAREVHRGGDSEAFF.

This clonotype was recorded only once. The junction shows a germline mismatch at one end, possibly a read error. The chain is built from TRBV6-1 and TRBJ2-3; 11 bases agree with TRBD2. Germline V gene sequence: CDR1 MNHNS, CDR2 SASEGT. This CDR3 region has 18 residues. The CDR3 bases are TGCGCCAGCAGCTCACTAGCGGGAGTGGGTAGCGGAACAGATACGCAGTATTTT. Protein: CASSSLAGVGSGTDTQYF.

This clonotype was seen repeatedly, ten times or more. The chain employs TRBV6-1 and TRBJ2-7, with TRBD1 identical over 9 bases. J was trimmed by 2 bases and V by 6 bases; bases with no gene match: 5. This CDR3 is built from 14 residues. CDR1 MNHNS and CDR2 SASEGT come from the germline V gene. The CDR3 bases are TGTGCCAGCAGACAAACAGGGGGCACCTACGAGCAGTACTTC. This gives the protein CASRQTGGTYEQYF.

This clonotype was seen ten or more times. V and J are TRBV7-2 and TRBJ2-5, with a weak D call TRBD1 (5 bases). V lost 5 bases, J lost 2 bases, and 9 bases lay in between. Germline V lookup: CDR1 SGHTA, CDR2 FQGNSA. The CDR3 totals 13 residues. CDR3 DNA sequence: TGTGCCAGCAGCATGGGGCTACAAGAGACCCAGTACTTC. This sequence encodes CASSMGLQETQYF.

This clonotype was observed many times. The gene calls are TRBV5-1 and TRBJ2-7, with D tentatively TRBD2 (7 bases). This CDR3 comprises 15 residues. Trimming cost V 0 bases and J 5 bases, with 15 bases left between them. Germline-derived CDR1 and CDR2 are SGHRS and YFSETQ. The CDR3 loop reads CASSLVGGPGNEQYF. The DNA of the CDR3 is TGCGCCAGCAGCTTGGTGGGGGGGCCCGGGAACGAGCAGTACTTC.